Following are 31 T cell receptor beta chains from one sample sequenced in a study of monozygotic twins with inflammatory bowel disease. Following a re-call of the 5' RACE reads, TCRdb has one entry per CDR3 protein and lacks DNA. The sample yields around 450,000 distinct CDR3 sequences, of which the top ten take up 2.4%. The specimen was blood. These receptors came from a human donor with ulcerative colitis or Crohn's disease, or a healthy co-twin of an affected twin (not recorded which).

The CDR3 reads CASSLQGPANTEAFF. The chain joins TRBV7-3 to TRBJ1-1. The CDR3 runs to 15 residues. Germline V gives CDR1 SGHTA, CDR2 FQGTGA.

The chain couples TRBV10-3 to TRBJ2-1. The CDR3 has 13 residues. The germline CDR1 and CDR2 sequences are ENHRY and SYGVKD. CDR3 sequence reads: CAIKQALNNEQFF.

The chain couples TRBV12-3 or TRBV12-4 to TRBJ2-3. There are 13 residues in the CDR3. The CDR3 loop is CASSFLGKSTQYF.

The J gene is TRBJ2-7, the V gene TRBV29-1; TCRdb proposes TRBD1, but this gene call is untestable without DNA. CDR1 is SQVTM, CDR2 ANQGSEA, per germline. This CDR3 has 15 amino acids. CDR3: CSVVPGQLGSNEQYF.

The chain employs TRBV4-1 and TRBJ2-7. This CDR3 has 14 amino acids. Germline values: CDR1 MGHRA, CDR2 YSYEKL. CDR3: CASSPRVQPYEQYF.

The genes are TRBV6-1 and TRBJ1-4; the TCRdb call, TRBD1, lacks DNA for checking. Germline V gene lookup returns CDR1 MNHNS and CDR2 SASEGT. The CDR3 loop spans 15 amino acids. CDR3: CASRGGQGDREKLFF.

This rearrangement joins TRBV3-1 to TRBJ2-2; absent DNA, TCRdb's TRBD2 call cannot be checked. The CDR3 contains 18 residues. Germline-derived CDR1 and CDR2 are LGHDT and YNNKEL (reference sequence). CDR3 protein: CASSQLWDSPEFTGELFF.

CDR3 sequence: CASSFSSGIYNEQFF. This chain uses TRBV7-2 with TRBJ2-1; TCRdb's D gene call, TRBD2, goes unchecked for lack of DNA. Germline V gene sequence: CDR1 SGHTA, CDR2 FQGNSA. The CDR3 is 15 residues long.

This chain joins TRBV2 and TRBJ1-1. CDR1 and CDR2 (germline): SNHLY, FYNNEI. CDR3 length: 15 amino acids. This chain's CDR3 is CASSSSAADISEAFF.

The chain recombines TRBV6-2 or TRBV6-3 with TRBJ2-7; without DNA, the TCRdb call of TRBD2 cannot be checked. CDR3 length: 15 amino acids. Per germline, CDR1 MNHEY and CDR2 SVGEGT. CDR3 sequence reads: CASTPIASGFYEQYF.

This sequence joins TRBV10-3 and TRBJ1-3. From germline, CDR1 is ENHRY and CDR2 SYGVKD. The CDR3 extends over 15 amino acids. CDR3 in amino acids: CAISEASFSGNTIYF.

The CDR3 region is CSGRRLTDTQYF. The J gene is TRBJ2-3, the V gene TRBV20-1; absent DNA, TCRdb's TRBD2 call cannot be checked. CDR3 length equals 12 residues. The germline V gene has CDR1 DFQATT and CDR2 SNEGSKA (reference sequence).

The chain recombines TRBV4-2 with TRBJ1-5; TCRdb's assignment of TRBD1 cannot be checked, as there is no DNA. Germline V gene data show CDR1 as LGHNA and CDR2 as YNFKEQ. The CDR3 has 15 amino acids. This chain's CDR3 is CASSQEGTGVQPQHF.

The rearrangement links TRBV6-5 to TRBJ1-3. This CDR3 is built from 15 residues. Germline loops: CDR1 MNHEY, CDR2 SVGAGI. This chain's CDR3 is CASSYSEGTGNTIYF.

V and J are TRBV28 and TRBJ1-2. Germline CDR1 is MDHEN and CDR2 is SYDVKM. There are 13 residues in the CDR3. CDR3 amino acids: CASKGQDLYGYTF.

This chain joins TRBV6-1 and TRBJ1-5. This CDR3 spans 14 amino acids. Per the germline V gene, CDR1 is MNHNS and CDR2 is SASEGT. CDR3 loop: CASSEIHLNQPQHF.

The J gene is TRBJ1-1, the V gene TRBV18. Per germline, CDR1 KGHSH and CDR2 LQKENI. The CDR3 is 13 residues long. The CDR3 loop reads CASSPPFLVGAFF.

The V and J genes are TRBV5-6 and TRBJ2-1; with no DNA, the TCRdb D assignment of TRBD1 cannot be verified. CDR1 is SGHDT, CDR2 YYEEEE, per germline. The CDR3 sequence is 11 residues long. CDR3 amino acids: CASSSGTGEIF.

The rearrangement uses TRBV12-3 or TRBV12-4 and TRBJ1-2; TCRdb lists TRBD1, though no DNA is available to test this call. This CDR3 contains 15 residues. CDR3 region: CASSLMTGGVYGYTF.

The rearrangement joins TRBV2 to TRBJ2-7; checking the TCRdb D call of TRBD1 is not possible without DNA. The CDR3 is made up of 15 amino acids. In germline, CDR1 is SNHLY, CDR2 FYNNEI. This CDR3 is CASHAVVGAAYEQYF. Looking up the rest from reference TRBV2 and TRBJ2-7 gives the full variable domain: EPEVTQTPSHQVTQMGQEVILRCVPISNHLYFYWYRQILGQKVEFLVSFYNNEISEKSEIFDDQFSVERPDGSNFTLKIRSTKLEDSAMYFCASHAVVGAAYEQYFGPGTRLTVT.

The J gene is TRBJ1-1, the V gene TRBV6-1; TCRdb's assignment of TRBD1 cannot be checked, as there is no DNA. The CDR3 is 17 amino acids. Germline assignment: CDR1 MNHNS and CDR2 SASEGT. The CDR3 here is CASSEVGRGLSNTEAFF.

The chain links TRBV15 to TRBJ2-2; TCRdb's D gene call, TRBD2, goes unchecked for lack of DNA. The CDR3 is 16 residues long. Germline values: CDR1 LNHNV, CDR2 YYDKDF (reference sequence). CDR3 sequence: CATSREMAGTTGELFF.

The chain carries TRBV4-1 and TRBJ2-3. The germline gives CDR1 MGHRA, CDR2 YSYEKL. The CDR3 runs to 16 residues. The CDR3 loop reads CASSSKESSSTDTQYF.

This chain connects TRBV19 to TRBJ2-6. The CDR3 has 15 residues. From germline, CDR1 is LNHDA and CDR2 SQIVND (reference sequence). CDR3 region: CASSIAVSGANVLTF.

The rearrangement joins TRBV20-1 to TRBJ2-7. Looked up from germline, CDR1 is DFQATT and CDR2 is SNEGSKA (reference sequence). The CDR3 covers 13 residues. CDR3 loop: CSATDGPSYEQYF.

CDR3 sequence: CSVANSGRDEQFF. The chain employs TRBV29-1 and TRBJ2-1; TCRdb returns TRBD2, unconfirmable since there is no DNA. The CDR3 length is 13 residues. In germline, CDR1 is SQVTM, CDR2 ANQGSEA.

The V call is TRBV7-3, the J call TRBJ2-2. The CDR3 consists of 14 residues. Germline V CDR1 and CDR2: SGHTA, FQGTGA. CDR3: CASSLEPLTGELFF.

The rearrangement joins TRBV7-9 to TRBJ2-2; checking the TCRdb D call of TRBD1 is not possible without DNA. Germline-derived CDR1 and CDR2 are SEHNR and FQNEAQ (reference sequence). The CDR3 has 15 residues. CDR3 amino acids: CASSLTGVFTGELFF.

The rearrangement joins TRBV27 to TRBJ1-4; checking the TCRdb D call of TRBD1 is not possible without DNA. This CDR3 is 14 amino acids long. Germline CDR1 is MNHEY and CDR2 is SMNVEV (reference sequence). CDR3 amino acids: CASRRWGENEKLFF.

V is TRBV5-1 and J is TRBJ2-7. This CDR3 has 14 residues. The germline V gene encodes CDR1 SGHRS and CDR2 YFSETQ. Here the CDR3 reads CASSLEQGAYEQYF.

The chain combines TRBV3-1 with TRBJ2-3; the D call of TRBD2 rests on TCRdb alone, since no DNA is present to check it. The CDR3 length is 15 residues. CDR1 LGHDT and CDR2 YNNKEL come from the germline V gene (reference sequence). The CDR3 loop reads CASSQTSGGPDTQYF.